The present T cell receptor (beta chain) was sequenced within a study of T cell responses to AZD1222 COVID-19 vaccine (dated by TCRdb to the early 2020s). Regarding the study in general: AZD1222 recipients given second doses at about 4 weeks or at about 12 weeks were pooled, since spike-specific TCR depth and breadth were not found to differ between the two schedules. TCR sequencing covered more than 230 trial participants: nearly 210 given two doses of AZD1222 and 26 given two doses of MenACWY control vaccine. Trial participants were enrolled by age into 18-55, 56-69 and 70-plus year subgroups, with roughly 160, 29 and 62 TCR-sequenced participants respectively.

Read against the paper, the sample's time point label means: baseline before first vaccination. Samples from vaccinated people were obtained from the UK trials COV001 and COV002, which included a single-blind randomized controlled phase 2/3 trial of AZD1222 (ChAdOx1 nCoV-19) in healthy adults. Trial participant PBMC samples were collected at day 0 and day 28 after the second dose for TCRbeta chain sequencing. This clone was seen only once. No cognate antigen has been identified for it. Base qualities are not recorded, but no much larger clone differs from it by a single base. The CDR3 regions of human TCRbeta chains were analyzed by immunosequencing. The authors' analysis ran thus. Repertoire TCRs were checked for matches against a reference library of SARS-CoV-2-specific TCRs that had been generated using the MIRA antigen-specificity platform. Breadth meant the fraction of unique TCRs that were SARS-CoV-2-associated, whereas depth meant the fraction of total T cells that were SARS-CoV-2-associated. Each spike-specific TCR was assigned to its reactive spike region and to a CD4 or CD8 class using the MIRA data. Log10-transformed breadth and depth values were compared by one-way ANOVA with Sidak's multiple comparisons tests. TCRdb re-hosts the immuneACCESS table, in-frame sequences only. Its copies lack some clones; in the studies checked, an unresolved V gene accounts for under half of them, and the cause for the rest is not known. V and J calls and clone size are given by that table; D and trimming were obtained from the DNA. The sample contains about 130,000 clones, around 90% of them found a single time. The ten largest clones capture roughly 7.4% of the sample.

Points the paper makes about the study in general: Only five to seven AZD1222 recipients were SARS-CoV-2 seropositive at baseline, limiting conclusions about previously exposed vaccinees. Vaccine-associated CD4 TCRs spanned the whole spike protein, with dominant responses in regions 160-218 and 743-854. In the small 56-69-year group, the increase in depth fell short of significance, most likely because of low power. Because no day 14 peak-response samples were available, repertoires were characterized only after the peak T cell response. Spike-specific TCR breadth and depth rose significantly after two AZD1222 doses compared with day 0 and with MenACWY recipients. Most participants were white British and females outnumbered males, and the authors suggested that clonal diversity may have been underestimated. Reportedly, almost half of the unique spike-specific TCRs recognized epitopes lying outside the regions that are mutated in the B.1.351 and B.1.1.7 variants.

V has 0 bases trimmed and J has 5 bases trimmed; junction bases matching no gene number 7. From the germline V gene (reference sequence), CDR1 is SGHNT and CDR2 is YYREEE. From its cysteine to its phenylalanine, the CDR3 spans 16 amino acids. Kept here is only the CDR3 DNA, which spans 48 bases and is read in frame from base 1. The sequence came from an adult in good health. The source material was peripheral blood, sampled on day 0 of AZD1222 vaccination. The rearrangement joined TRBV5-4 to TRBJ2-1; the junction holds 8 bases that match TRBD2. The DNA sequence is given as TGTGCCAGCAGCTTGGTGCGGGGGGCGGTCGACAATGAGCAGTTCTTC. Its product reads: CASSLVRGAVDNEQFF.